Listed here are 23 T cell receptor beta chains from one sample, sequenced in a study of CD8 T cells in ankylosing spondylitis. The antigens for these receptors are not known. Study-wide results and limits: Several highly homologous variants made up a TCR beta motif, and this motif appeared characteristic of ankylosing spondylitis blood.

TCRdb called the 5' RACE reads again in MiXCR, with one record for every CDR3 protein. The profile shows roughly 490,000 distinct CDR3 sequences, about 5.7% of them singletons. The sequenced sample was blood, either unsorted or a sorted T cell fraction (not recorded which). Receptors were obtained from a male donor with ankylosing spondylitis.

This rearrangement joins TRBV18 to TRBJ2-3; TRBD2 matches 10 bases. The germline V gene encodes CDR1 KGHSH and CDR2 LQKENI. V was pared by 6 bases and J by 0 bases, with 27 bases of the junction left unmatched. This CDR3 is 23 amino acids long. The CDR3 DNA sequence: TGTGCCAGCTCCCTGATCTTGGGGCCGCACACTAGCGGGGTGTCAAGAAGCACAGATACGCAGTATTTT. Translation gives CASSLILGPHTSGVSRSTDTQYF.

The chain carries TRBV13 and TRBJ2-5; TRBD2 aligns across 14 bases. Trimming cost V 5 bases and J 5 bases; bases outside gene matches: 10. CDR1 is PRHDT and CDR2 is FYEKMQ in the germline V gene (reference sequence). The CDR3 runs to 17 residues. The CDR3, as DNA: TGTGCCAGCAGCCCGAGGACTAGCGGGGGGTTGGCGGAGACCCAGTACTTC. Protein: CASSPRTSGGLAETQYF.

Many counts were recorded for this clonotype. The chain links TRBV20-1 to TRBJ2-3, with 7 bases fitting TRBD2. Germline V gene sequence: CDR1 DFQATT, CDR2 SNEGSKA (reference sequence). This CDR3 comprises 15 residues. The V and J ends lost 3 bases and 0 bases, in that order; junction bases with no gene match: 6. CDR3 nucleotides: TGCAGTGCTAGCGGGGACGGGAGGAGCACAGATACGCAGTATTTT. Protein sequence: CSASGDGRSTDTQYF.

This clonotype was seen repeatedly, ten times or more. The chain carries TRBV5-1 and TRBJ1-5; D gene ambiguous. Germline CDR1 and CDR2: SGHRS and YFSETQ. The CDR3 consists of 13 residues. V gave up 2 bases and J gave up 7 bases, with 10 bases separating them. The CDR3 loop is CASSFRTLQPQHF. The DNA of the CDR3 is TGCGCCAGCAGCTTCCGAACGTTGCAGCCCCAGCATTTT.

This chain uses TRBV29-1 with TRBJ2-2, with a tentative D call TRBD1 (5 bases). Germline V gives CDR1 SQVTM, CDR2 ANQGSEA. Trimming cost V 7 bases and J 3 bases, with 12 bases left between them. The CDR3 has 13 amino acids. CDR3 region: CSAVVTDTGELFF. CDR3 nucleotides: TGCAGCGCTGTCGTGACAGACACCGGGGAGCTGTTTTTT.

This clonotype was found many times. This chain connects TRBV10-3 to TRBJ1-2; a possible D gene is TRBD1 (5 bases). The germline V gene encodes CDR1 ENHRY and CDR2 SYGVKD. This CDR3 is 12 amino acids long. V dropped 6 bases and J dropped 2 bases, with 7 bases sitting between them. CDR3: CAISTGNYGYTF. The CDR3 bases are TGTGCCATCAGCACAGGAAACTATGGCTACACCTTC.

This clonotype was recorded at least ten times. V is TRBV27 and J is TRBJ2-3, with D perhaps matching TRBD2 (6 bases). The CDR3 is 15 residues long. Trimming pared 6 bases from V and 5 bases from J, leaving 18 bases between. Looked up from germline, CDR1 is MNHEY and CDR2 is SMNVEV (reference sequence). CDR3 coding DNA: TGTGCCAGCAGCCATTTCGGCGGGGCTTTAGATACGCAGTATTTT. This codes for CASSHFGGALDTQYF.

This clonotype occurred many times. The chain uses TRBV14 and TRBJ2-7; D possibly matches TRBD1 or TRBD2 (5 bases each). This CDR3 contains 13 residues. CDR1 and CDR2 from the germline V gene are SGHDN and FVKESK. V was trimmed by 4 bases and J by 5 bases, leaving 12 bases between them. The CDR3 bases are TGTGCCAGCAGCCTGGGACCGCTTGACGAGCAGTACTTC. The encoded protein is CASSLGPLDEQYF.

This clonotype was counted many times. One junction end disagrees with the germline gene, perhaps due to a read error. The chain carries TRBV7-2 and TRBJ1-4; D remains unclear. Germline CDR1 SGHTA, CDR2 FQGNSA. This CDR3 region has 12 residues. The CDR3 loop is CASSLGPTPLHF. The CDR3 DNA follows: TGTGCCAGCAGCTTAGGGCCGACGCCACTTCACTTT.

This clonotype was detected many times. CDR3 protein: CASSYFRTSGNGVVYEQYF. Written as DNA, the CDR3 is TGTGCCAGCAGTTACTTCCGGACTAGCGGGAATGGGGTGGTCTACGAGCAGTACTTC. This chain joins TRBV6-5 and TRBJ2-7; 12 positions match TRBD2. The trim removed 1 base at V and 3 bases at J, leaving 13 bases unmatched. Germline V gene lookup returns CDR1 MNHEY and CDR2 SVGAGI. The CDR3 runs 19 residues.

This clonotype was detected ten times or more. This chain connects TRBV28 to TRBJ2-7; no clear D gene. The CDR3 totals 16 residues. From germline, CDR1 is MDHEN and CDR2 SYDVKM. Trimming shortened V by 5 bases and J by 0 bases, and 17 bases separated the two germline ends. The CDR3, as DNA: TGTGCCAGCAGTCCCCTTGGAGCCCCGAGCTCCTACGAGCAGTACTTC. The encoded protein is CASSPLGAPSSYEQYF.

This clonotype has ten or more counts. V is TRBV7-3 and J is TRBJ1-6; maybe TRBD1 (5 bases). The germline gives CDR1 SGHTA, CDR2 FQGTGA. This CDR3 has 14 residues. Trimming removed 2 bases from V and 9 bases from J, with 11 bases in between. CDR3 nucleotide sequence: TGTGCCAGCAGCTTACGAGGGGCAGGTTCACCCCTCCACTTT. Protein sequence: CASSLRGAGSPLHF. Based on the CDR3 plus reference TRBV7-3 and TRBJ1-6, the full variable domain is GAGVSQTPSNKVTEKGKYVELRCDPISGHTALYWYRQSLGQGPEFLIYFQGTGAADDSGLPNDRFFAVRPEGSVSTLKIQRTERGDSAVYLCASSLRGAGSPLHFGNGTRLTVT.

This clonotype was picked up many times. The rearrangement joins TRBV12-3 or TRBV12-4 to TRBJ1-6; possibly TRBD1 for D (5 bases). The CDR3 has 14 amino acids. V shed 6 bases and J shed 8 bases, with 14 bases lying between them. The CDR3 DNA follows: TGTGCCAGCAGCCTCGGGGGGGTTTATTCACCCCTCCACTTT. Protein: CASSLGGVYSPLHF.

This clonotype was counted ten times or more. The chain couples TRBV6-2 or TRBV6-3 to TRBJ2-7, with D unclear. Trimming took off 6 bases at V and 4 bases at J, with 25 bases between the two ends. CDR3 length equals 17 residues. Germline V gene data show CDR1 as MNHEY and CDR2 as SVGEGT. This CDR3 is CASSRLAAPGRRYEQYF. DNA of the CDR3: TGTGCCAGCAGCCGACTCGCGGCCCCCGGTCGCCGTTACGAGCAGTACTTC.

This clonotype was counted many times. The chain joins TRBV27 to TRBJ2-1; TRBD1 might be the D (6 bases). Trimming shortened V by 6 bases and J by 10 bases, and 19 bases separated the two germline ends. The CDR3 is 14 amino acids. Germline CDR1 and CDR2: MNHEY and SMNVEV (reference sequence). The CDR3 nucleotides read TGTGCCAGCAGCAGCTCAACAGGGATAAGGGAGCAGTTCTTC. Protein product: CASSSSTGIREQFF.

This clonotype appeared many times. The chain combines TRBV7-9 with TRBJ2-2; D is perhaps TRBD1 or TRBD2 (5 bases each). V gave up 5 bases and J gave up 1 base, with 14 bases separating them. This CDR3 spans 16 amino acids. Germline V CDR1 and CDR2: SEHNR, FQNEAQ (reference sequence). The CDR3, as DNA: TGTGCCAGCAGCGACCCGAGGGGCGGGAACACCGGGGAGCTGTTTTTT. This encodes CASSDPRGGNTGELFF.

Worth noting for this clonotype: A much larger clonotype is one base distant, so this may be a read error. This chain connects TRBV5-1 to TRBJ1-4; D remains unclear. The length of the CDR3 is 13 residues. The germline V gene has CDR1 SGHRS and CDR2 YFSETQ. The CDR3 region is CARSSDEGEKLFF. CDR3 coding DNA: TGCGCCAGAAGCTCGGACGAGGGAGAAAAACTGTTTTTT.

This clonotype was found a few times. CDR3 residues: CASSLTGTGSIGELFF. The CDR3 DNA reads as TGTGCCAGCAGCTTAACCGGGACAGGGTCTATCGGGGAGCTGTTTTTT. The chain combines TRBV11-2 with TRBJ2-2, with 9 bases fitting TRBD1. Germline-derived CDR1 and CDR2 are SGHAT and FQNNGV. J gave up 7 bases and V 2 bases, and 8 bases lay outside the gene matches. CDR3 length: 16 amino acids.

This clonotype has ten or more counts. V gene TRBV4-3 combines with J gene TRBJ1-2, with a weak D call TRBD1 (5 bases). The length of the CDR3 is 14 residues. V lost 1 base and J 2 bases, leaving 8 bases between the germline ends. Germline assignment: CDR1 LGHNA and CDR2 YSLEER. In DNA, the CDR3 is TGCGCCAGCAGCCAAGGGACACTCAACTATGGCTACACCTTC. It encodes CASSQGTLNYGYTF.

Many counts were recorded for this clonotype. The chain has TRBV5-1 and TRBJ2-1; D remains ambiguous. This CDR3 is 12 amino acids long. V lost 1 base, J lost 6 bases, and 5 bases lay in between. Germline CDR1 and CDR2: SGHRS and YFSETQ. CDR3 bases: TGCGCCAGCAGCTTGTGGACCAATGAGCAGTTCTTC. It is translated as CASSLWTNEQFF.

Many counts were recorded for this clonotype. The V call is TRBV6-5, the J call TRBJ1-5; a possible D gene is TRBD1 (5 bases). Germline V gives CDR1 MNHEY, CDR2 SVGAGI. Trimming removed 2 bases from V and 0 bases from J, with 17 bases in between. This CDR3 contains 18 residues. CDR3 loop: CASSYRVSRALSNQPQHF. In DNA form, the CDR3 reads TGTGCCAGCAGTTACCGCGTGAGCAGGGCACTTAGCAATCAGCCCCAGCATTTT.

The chain has TRBV6-5 and TRBJ1-1; maybe TRBD1 (6 bases). Germline CDR1 and CDR2: MNHEY and SVGAGI. Trimming cost V 8 bases and J 1 base, with 14 bases left between them. The CDR3 contains 14 residues. The CDR3 here is CASVSGARNTEAFF. The CDR3 nucleotides are TGTGCCAGCGTTTCGGGGGCGCGGAACACTGAAGCTTTCTTT.

This clonotype has a count of ten or more. The genes are TRBV28 and TRBJ2-7; 10 nucleotides line up with TRBD2. Trimming at V came to 2 bases and at J to 3 bases, leaving 4 bases not matched to a gene. This CDR3 spans 15 amino acids. Germline-derived CDR1 and CDR2 are MDHEN and SYDVKM. CDR3 loop: CASSLSGGVDYEQYF. Written as DNA, the CDR3 is TGTGCCAGCAGTTTAAGCGGGGGGGTAGACTACGAGCAGTACTTC. Using reference TRBV28 and TRBJ2-7 for the parts outside the CDR3, the full variable domain is DVKVTQSSRYLVKRTGEKVFLECVQDMDHENMFWYRQDPGLGLRLIYFSYDVKMKEKGDIPEGYSVSREKKERFSLILESASTNQTSMYLCASSLSGGVDYEQYFGPGTRLTVT.